The 29 T cell receptor beta chains presented below share a single source sample, sequenced in a study of blood T cell repertoires in COVID-19. TCRdb keeps only in-frame clones here, not all; method: immunoSEQ multiplex PCR. This table holds 200,000 to 300,000 clones, more than 85% found once. The specimen sequenced was peripheral blood. These receptors all stem from a person aged 18 to 29 with COVID-19, enrolled during active disease.

This clone was recorded only once. This chain links TRBV24-1 with TRBJ2-5; TRBD2 matches at 8 bases. The CDR3 has 21 amino acids. J lost 0 bases, V lost 2 bases, and 19 bases had no gene match. Per the germline V gene, CDR1 is KGHDR and CDR2 is SFDVKD. As DNA, the CDR3 is TGTGCCACCAGTGATTCCCTCCCACTCCAGCGGGAGTCTCCATACCAAGAGACCCAGTACTTC. Translating it yields CATSDSLPLQRESPYQETQYF.

The chain links TRBV27 to TRBJ2-1; 13 bases are shared with TRBD2. This CDR3 has 15 residues. Germline V gene sequence: CDR1 MNHEY, CDR2 SMNVEV (reference sequence). The trim removed 3 bases at V and 12 bases at J, leaving 8 bases unmatched. CDR3 in amino acids: CASSFIGLAGVGQFF. In nucleotides, the CDR3 is TGTGCCAGCAGTTTTATAGGACTAGCGGGAGTAGGGCAGTTCTTC.

V is TRBV6-5 and J is TRBJ1-6, with D perhaps matching TRBD1 (5 bases). The CDR3 contains 14 residues. The ends were cut back, 7 bases at V and 8 bases at J, with 15 bases in the middle. Germline assignment: CDR1 MNHEY and CDR2 SVGAGI. The CDR3, as DNA: TGTGCCAGCAAAAAATTGGGGGGTGATTCACCCCTCCACTTT. Protein sequence: CASKKLGGDSPLHF.

This clone has a handful of counts. V and J are TRBV12-3 or TRBV12-4 and TRBJ1-1, with D maybe TRBD1 (6 bases). CDR3 length equals 13 residues. Trimming removed 5 bases at V and 10 bases at J, with 17 bases between. The CDR3 nucleotides read TGTGCCAGCAGTACGACAGCGAGAGGGGGAGCTTTCTTT. Protein sequence: CASSTTARGGAFF.

The CDR3: CAWSRWAGQPQHF. CDR3 in DNA: TGTGCCTGGAGTAGGTGGGCAGGACAGCCCCAGCATTTT. This chain joins TRBV30 and TRBJ1-5; D remains ambiguous. V dropped 2 bases and J dropped 7 bases, with 12 bases sitting between them. The CDR3 spans 13 residues. The germline V gene encodes CDR1 GTSNPN and CDR2 SVGIG (reference sequence).

This clone was found once. This chain links TRBV6-6 with TRBJ2-1; D gene uncertain. Per the germline V gene, CDR1 is MNHNY and CDR2 is SVGAGI (reference sequence). V lost 9 bases, J lost 3 bases, and 12 bases lay in between. The CDR3 covers 13 residues. The CDR3 DNA follows: TGTGCCAGTTCTCCGGAGCTCTACAATGAGCAGTTCTTC. Translated: CASSPELYNEQFF.

The genes are TRBV2 and TRBJ2-7, with D tentatively TRBD1 (6 bases). Germline loops: CDR1 SNHLY, CDR2 FYNNEI. Trimming took 7 bases from V and 6 from J, leaving 7 bases between them. The CDR3 spans 10 residues. The CDR3 loop reads CASKGGEQYF. CDR3 bases: TGTGCCAGCAAAGGGGGCGAGCAGTACTTC.

CDR3 DNA sequence: TGCGCCAGCAGCCAAGATAATAGCGGGAGGGGAGATACGCAGTATTTT. It yields the protein CASSQDNSGRGDTQYF. V and J are TRBV4-1 and TRBJ2-3; 11 bases are shared with TRBD2. J gave up 5 bases and V 0 bases, and 4 bases lay outside the gene matches. Germline-derived CDR1 and CDR2 are MGHRA and YSYEKL. This CDR3 region has 16 residues.

The chain combines TRBV5-1 with TRBJ2-7; TRBD2 is a possible D gene (6 bases). Trimming left V 2 bases short and J 4 bases short, with 13 bases between. The CDR3 covers 14 residues. Germline lookup yields CDR1 SGHRS and CDR2 YFSETQ. The CDR3 region is CASSFRDSWYEQYF. CDR3 in DNA: TGCGCCAGCAGCTTCCGGGACTCCTGGTACGAGCAGTACTTC.

The chain carries TRBV6-6 and TRBJ2-7, with TRBD1 matching 7 bases. The CDR3 runs 13 residues. The germline gives CDR1 MNHNY, CDR2 SVGAGI (reference sequence). V trimming: 7 bases; J trimming: 3 bases; junction bases outside the gene matches: 6. The CDR3 DNA sequence: TGTGCCAGCACTAAAACAGGGGACTACGAGCAGTACTTC. Residues: CASTKTGDYEQYF.

This chain links TRBV7-3 with TRBJ2-5, with a tentative D call TRBD1 (6 bases). Germline loops: CDR1 SGHTA, CDR2 FQGTGA. This CDR3 has 13 amino acids. Trimming took off 5 bases at V and 3 bases at J, with 10 bases between the two ends. The CDR3 DNA reads as TGTGCCAGCAGCCGGGACACGAAAGAGACCCAGTACTTC. Translated: CASSRDTKETQYF. Using reference TRBV7-3 and TRBJ2-5 for the parts outside the CDR3, the full variable domain is GAGVSQTPSNKVTEKGKYVELRCDPISGHTALYWYRQSLGQGPEFLIYFQGTGAADDSGLPNDRFFAVRPEGSVSTLKIQRTERGDSAVYLCASSRDTKETQYFGPGTRLLVL.

The chain employs TRBV7-9 and TRBJ2-4, with D perhaps TRBD1 (6 bases). The CDR3 spans 13 residues. V gave up 3 bases and J gave up 7 bases, with 10 bases separating them. The germline gives CDR1 SEHNR, CDR2 FQNEAQ (reference sequence). The CDR3 DNA reads TGTGCCAGCAGCTTTTGGCAGGGGAACATTCAGTACTTC. Translating it yields CASSFWQGNIQYF.

J is TRBJ2-7 and V is TRBV4-3; 8 bases map to TRBD1. The CDR3 spans 16 residues. V was clipped by 0 bases and J by 2 bases; unmatched bases: 6. Germline V gene data show CDR1 as LGHNA and CDR2 as YSLEER. This CDR3 is CASSQDKGRGPYEQYF. Here the CDR3 DNA reads TGCGCCAGCAGCCAAGATAAGGGCAGGGGGCCCTACGAGCAGTACTTC.

Here the CDR3 reads CASSFSGLAGILNTGELFF. The DNA of the CDR3 is TGTGCCAGCAGCTTCTCTGGACTAGCGGGGATCTTGAACACCGGGGAGCTGTTTTTT. The chain recombines TRBV13 with TRBJ2-2; 12 nucleotides line up with TRBD2. J gave up 1 base and V 3 bases, and 9 bases lay outside the gene matches. Germline loops: CDR1 PRHDT, CDR2 FYEKMQ (reference sequence). The CDR3 is 19 residues long.

V gene TRBV13 combines with J gene TRBJ1-1; possible D gene TRBD1, 5 bases. Germline V lookup: CDR1 PRHDT, CDR2 FYEKMQ (reference sequence). Between the trimmed V and J ends, which lost 2 bases and 2 bases, there was a span of 12 bases. The CDR3 has 15 residues. The CDR3 DNA reads TGTGCCAGCAGCTTACCGGGCGGGGGTAACACTGAAGCTTTCTTT. Amino acid sequence: CASSLPGGGNTEAFF.

CDR3 residues: CASSLMPGRGSYEQYF. For the CDR3, the DNA is TGTGCCAGCAGTTTAATGCCTGGAAGAGGCTCCTACGAGCAGTACTTC. The J gene is TRBJ2-7, the V gene TRBV28; the D is unclear. Looked up from germline, CDR1 is MDHEN and CDR2 is SYDVKM. V was trimmed by 2 bases and J by 0 bases, leaving 14 bases between them. CDR3 size: 16 residues.

V gene TRBV6-5 combines with J gene TRBJ2-2; no clear D. The CDR3 is 13 amino acids. Trimming stripped 6 bases from V and 2 bases from J, with 7 bases between. CDR1 and CDR2 (germline): MNHEY, SVGAGI. The CDR3 reads CASSPFNTGELFF. DNA for the CDR3: TGTGCCAGCAGCCCGTTCAACACCGGGGAGCTGTTTTTT.

The chain has TRBV5-1 and TRBJ1-4, with TRBD1 identical over 7 bases. The CDR3 runs to 16 residues. CDR1 and CDR2 from the germline V gene are SGHRS and YFSETQ. The junction had 16 bases not matched to a gene; V was cut back by 6 bases and J by 8 bases. CDR3 in amino acids: CASKRGGGSSHEKLFF. CDR3 bases: TGCGCCAGCAAAAGAGGGGGCGGTTCATCACACGAAAAACTGTTTTTT.

The chain combines TRBV4-2 with TRBJ2-1; D is perhaps TRBD2 (6 bases). CDR1 is LGHNA and CDR2 is YNFKEQ in the germline V gene. Deletions cut 2 bases from V and 2 bases from J, with 19 bases between. The CDR3 spans 18 residues. The CDR3 here is CASSQSLAGGPAYNEQFF. CDR3 sequence (DNA): TGTGCCAGCAGCCAATCTTTAGCCGGAGGGCCGGCCTACAATGAGCAGTTCTTC.

This chain joins TRBV5-4 and TRBJ2-7, with a weak D call TRBD1 (5 bases). CDR1 SGHNT and CDR2 YYREEE come from the germline V gene (reference sequence). The CDR3 runs to 16 residues. Trimming removed 0 bases at V and 0 bases at J, with 13 bases between. The CDR3, as DNA: TGTGCCAGCAGCTTGGGGGGCAGCCCTAGCTCCTACGAGCAGTACTTC. Protein: CASSLGGSPSSYEQYF. The full variable domain, in which reference TRBV5-4 and TRBJ2-7 provide the parts outside the CDR3, is ETGVTQSPTHLIKTRGQQVTLRCSSQSGHNTVSWYQQALGQGPQFIFQYYREEENGRGNFPPRFSGLQFPNYSSELNVNALELDDSALYLCASSLGGSPSSYEQYFGPGTRLTVT.

The genes are TRBV12-3 or TRBV12-4 and TRBJ2-7; 10 positions agree with TRBD1. After removal of 5 bases from V and 6 bases from J, the junction contained 4 bases not matched to a gene. This CDR3 has 13 residues. The CDR3 loop reads CASSGGQGVEQYF. DNA for the CDR3: TGTGCCAGCAGTGGCGGACAGGGGGTCGAGCAGTACTTC.

J is TRBJ2-3 and V is TRBV24-1; weak D call: TRBD1 (6 bases). Germline assignment: CDR1 KGHDR and CDR2 SFDVKD. The CDR3 sequence is 14 residues long. V lost 4 bases to trimming and J lost 3 bases, with 10 bases between them. CDR3: CATSEETGTDTQYF. In nucleotides, the CDR3 is TGTGCCACCAGTGAGGAAACAGGGACAGATACGCAGTATTTT.

This rearrangement joins TRBV5-1 to TRBJ2-7, with 9 bases that match TRBD1. Per germline, CDR1 SGHRS and CDR2 YFSETQ. The junction had 13 bases not matched to a gene; V was cut back by 4 bases and J by 2 bases. The CDR3 spans 17 residues. DNA for the CDR3: TGCGCCAGCAGCGCCGGGACAGGGAGTCAAGGGACCTACGAGCAGTACTTC. Its protein product is CASSAGTGSQGTYEQYF.

This chain links TRBV7-9 with TRBJ1-3; 8 bases are a match to TRBD1. Germline CDR1 is SEHNR and CDR2 is FQNEAQ (reference sequence). The CDR3 length is 17 residues. J was trimmed by 0 bases and V by 6 bases; bases with no gene match: 10. The CDR3 DNA reads TGTGCCAGCAGGGACAGGGCCCCTCTGAGCTCTGGAAACACCATATATTTT. Translating gives CASRDRAPLSSGNTIYF.

This clone has only one observation. The J gene is TRBJ2-1, the V gene TRBV27; 8 positions agree with TRBD1. V trimming: 5 bases; J trimming: 4 bases; junction bases outside the gene matches: 4. The germline V gene encodes CDR1 MNHEY and CDR2 SMNVEV (reference sequence). The CDR3 has 14 residues. CDR3 coding DNA: TGTGCCAGCAGTGTAACAGGGGGGTACAATGAGCAGTTCTTC. Protein product: CASSVTGGYNEQFF.

This sequence joins TRBV29-1 and TRBJ2-3; D ambiguous. This CDR3 comprises 12 residues. Looked up from germline, CDR1 is SQVTM and CDR2 is ANQGSEA. Trimming removed 0 bases at V and 6 bases at J, with 7 bases between. For the CDR3, the DNA is TGCAGCGTTGAAGATAGCCCCGATACGCAGTATTTT. As protein: CSVEDSPDTQYF.

V usage is TRBV10-1 and J usage is TRBJ2-1; 8 bases map to TRBD2. This CDR3 spans 15 amino acids. Trimming at V came to 3 bases and at J to 4 bases, leaving 5 bases not matched to a gene. Germline V gives CDR1 WNHNN, CDR2 SYGVQD (reference sequence). The CDR3 spells CASSERAGGYNEQFF. The CDR3 DNA reads as TGCGCCAGCAGTGAACGGGCGGGAGGATACAATGAGCAGTTCTTC.

The V and J genes are TRBV6-6 and TRBJ2-7, with no clear D. Germline loops: CDR1 MNHNY, CDR2 SVGAGI (reference sequence). CDR3 length: 12 residues. V dropped 6 bases and J dropped 7 bases, with 13 bases sitting between them. DNA for the CDR3: TGTGCCAGCAGATCGACTTCCCCAGAGCAGTACTTC. Protein: CASRSTSPEQYF.

This rearrangement joins TRBV11-2 to TRBJ1-5; D gene uncertain. Germline loops: CDR1 SGHAT, CDR2 FQNNGV. The CDR3 covers 13 residues. With 4 bases removed from V and 4 bases from J, the gap between germline ends came to 8 bases. Here the CDR3 DNA reads TGTGCCAGCAGCTCCGGTCCTAATCAGCCCCAGCATTTT. Protein: CASSSGPNQPQHF.